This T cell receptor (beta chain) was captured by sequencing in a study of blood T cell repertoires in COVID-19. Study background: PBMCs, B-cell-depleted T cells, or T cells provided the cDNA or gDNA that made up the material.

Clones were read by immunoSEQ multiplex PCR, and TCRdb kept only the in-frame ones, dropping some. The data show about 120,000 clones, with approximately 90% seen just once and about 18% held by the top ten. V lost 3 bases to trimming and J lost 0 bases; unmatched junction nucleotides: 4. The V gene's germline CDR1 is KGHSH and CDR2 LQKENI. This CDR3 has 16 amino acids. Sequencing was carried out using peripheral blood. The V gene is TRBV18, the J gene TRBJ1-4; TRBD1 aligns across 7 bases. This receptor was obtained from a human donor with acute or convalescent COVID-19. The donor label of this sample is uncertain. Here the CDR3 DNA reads TGTGCCAGCTCACCGGACAGGAGTGCAACTAATGAAAAACTGTTTTTT. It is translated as CASSPDRSATNEKLFF.